These 10 T cell receptor beta chains came from one sample sequenced in a study of B cell selection in AIRE deficiency. Profiled with immunoSEQ multiplex PCR; TCRdb holds only in-frame clones, not every one. The table includes 20,000 to 25,000 clones, about nine tenths detected once. The regulatory T cell sort gate was CD4+CD25hiCD127low/negative. Input material: CD4+CD25+ Tregs sorted from PBMCs. The source of these receptors is a human donor in good health.

The gene calls are TRBV6-5 and TRBJ2-5, with unresolved D. The CDR3 spans 12 residues. Trimming left V 7 bases short and J 3 bases short, with 9 bases between. Germline CDR1 reads MNHEY; CDR2 reads SVGAGI. The CDR3 DNA follows: TGTGCCAGCAAAGGCTATAAAGAGACCCAGTACTTC. Residues: CASKGYKETQYF.

J is TRBJ2-3 and V is TRBV27; D might be TRBD2 (5 bases). The ends were cut back, 7 bases at V and 4 bases at J, with 12 bases in the middle. The CDR3 totals 13 residues. CDR1 and CDR2 from the germline V gene are MNHEY and SMNVEV (reference sequence). The CDR3 nucleotides read TGTGCCAGCACTGATTCGGGATCAGATACGCAGTATTTT. This sequence encodes CASTDSGSDTQYF.

The chain joins TRBV7-6 to TRBJ2-7, with TRBD1 matching over 8 bases. The CDR3 runs to 14 residues. With V trimmed by 5 bases and J by 3 bases, 6 bases remained unmatched. The V gene's germline CDR1 is SGHVS and CDR2 FNYEAQ. Here the CDR3 DNA reads TGTGCCAGCAGCCTAGGACAGGGCGGCTACGAGCAGTACTTC. Its protein is CASSLGQGGYEQYF.

This chain uses TRBV2 with TRBJ1-5; D is uncertain. The length of the CDR3 is 15 residues. Deletions cut 0 bases from V and 6 bases from J, with 12 bases between. From germline, CDR1 is SNHLY and CDR2 FYNNEI. The CDR3 DNA reads TGTGCCAGCAGTGAAGCGCGAGGGATCGGTCAGCCCCAGCATTTT. Residues: CASSEARGIGQPQHF.

CDR3 DNA: TGTGCCAGCAGCAAAGCGGGCGGTTATGGCTACACCTTC. Translated, it gives CASSKAGGYGYTF. The chain links TRBV21-1 to TRBJ1-2. TRBV21-1 is reported as a pseudogene. The CDR3 is 13 amino acids.

J is TRBJ2-3 and V is TRBV6-1; 7 bases are shared with TRBD2. Germline V lookup: CDR1 MNHNS, CDR2 SASEGT. This CDR3 contains 15 residues. Trimming cost V 4 bases and J 2 bases; bases outside gene matches: 6. The CDR3 protein is CASSGLATNTDTQYF. The CDR3 nucleotides are TGTGCCAGCAGTGGACTAGCCACAAACACAGATACGCAGTATTTT.

This chain uses TRBV15 with TRBJ1-4, with TRBD1 as a possible D gene (5 bases). The CDR3 length is 16 residues. Germline V lookup: CDR1 LNHNV, CDR2 YYDKDF (reference sequence). V gave up 1 base and J gave up 5 bases, with 14 bases separating them. DNA for the CDR3: TGTGCCACCAGCAGAGCCTCGGGGGGGGAAAATGAAAAACTGTTTTTT. Translation: CATSRASGGENEKLFF.

This chain links TRBV6-6 with TRBJ1-1; D unresolved. The CDR3 sequence is 13 residues long. CDR1 and CDR2 from the germline V gene are MNHNY and SVGAGI (reference sequence). V was shortened by 7 bases and J by 4 bases, with 13 bases between the two germline ends. In nucleotides, the CDR3 is TGTGCCAGCACCTCATATGGTGGCACTGAAGCTTTCTTT. Translation gives CASTSYGGTEAFF.

This clone was seen only a few times. The rearrangement joins TRBV7-9 to TRBJ2-7, with D unresolved. The germline CDR1 and CDR2 sequences are SEHNR and FQNEAQ (reference sequence). Trimming took 5 bases from V and 7 from J, leaving 15 bases between them. The CDR3 has 13 amino acids. This CDR3 is CASSLDLEEEQYF. CDR3 in DNA: TGTGCCAGCAGCCTGGACCTCGAGGAAGAGCAGTACTTC.

The chain uses TRBV6-5 and TRBJ2-4; 8 positions agree with TRBD2. Looked up from germline, CDR1 is MNHEY and CDR2 is SVGAGI. Germline trimming cut 6 bases from V and 5 bases from J; bases unmatched to any gene: 3. The CDR3 contains 13 residues. The CDR3 spells CASRKAGENIQYF. The CDR3 DNA reads TGTGCCAGCAGAAAAGCGGGGGAAAACATTCAGTACTTC.